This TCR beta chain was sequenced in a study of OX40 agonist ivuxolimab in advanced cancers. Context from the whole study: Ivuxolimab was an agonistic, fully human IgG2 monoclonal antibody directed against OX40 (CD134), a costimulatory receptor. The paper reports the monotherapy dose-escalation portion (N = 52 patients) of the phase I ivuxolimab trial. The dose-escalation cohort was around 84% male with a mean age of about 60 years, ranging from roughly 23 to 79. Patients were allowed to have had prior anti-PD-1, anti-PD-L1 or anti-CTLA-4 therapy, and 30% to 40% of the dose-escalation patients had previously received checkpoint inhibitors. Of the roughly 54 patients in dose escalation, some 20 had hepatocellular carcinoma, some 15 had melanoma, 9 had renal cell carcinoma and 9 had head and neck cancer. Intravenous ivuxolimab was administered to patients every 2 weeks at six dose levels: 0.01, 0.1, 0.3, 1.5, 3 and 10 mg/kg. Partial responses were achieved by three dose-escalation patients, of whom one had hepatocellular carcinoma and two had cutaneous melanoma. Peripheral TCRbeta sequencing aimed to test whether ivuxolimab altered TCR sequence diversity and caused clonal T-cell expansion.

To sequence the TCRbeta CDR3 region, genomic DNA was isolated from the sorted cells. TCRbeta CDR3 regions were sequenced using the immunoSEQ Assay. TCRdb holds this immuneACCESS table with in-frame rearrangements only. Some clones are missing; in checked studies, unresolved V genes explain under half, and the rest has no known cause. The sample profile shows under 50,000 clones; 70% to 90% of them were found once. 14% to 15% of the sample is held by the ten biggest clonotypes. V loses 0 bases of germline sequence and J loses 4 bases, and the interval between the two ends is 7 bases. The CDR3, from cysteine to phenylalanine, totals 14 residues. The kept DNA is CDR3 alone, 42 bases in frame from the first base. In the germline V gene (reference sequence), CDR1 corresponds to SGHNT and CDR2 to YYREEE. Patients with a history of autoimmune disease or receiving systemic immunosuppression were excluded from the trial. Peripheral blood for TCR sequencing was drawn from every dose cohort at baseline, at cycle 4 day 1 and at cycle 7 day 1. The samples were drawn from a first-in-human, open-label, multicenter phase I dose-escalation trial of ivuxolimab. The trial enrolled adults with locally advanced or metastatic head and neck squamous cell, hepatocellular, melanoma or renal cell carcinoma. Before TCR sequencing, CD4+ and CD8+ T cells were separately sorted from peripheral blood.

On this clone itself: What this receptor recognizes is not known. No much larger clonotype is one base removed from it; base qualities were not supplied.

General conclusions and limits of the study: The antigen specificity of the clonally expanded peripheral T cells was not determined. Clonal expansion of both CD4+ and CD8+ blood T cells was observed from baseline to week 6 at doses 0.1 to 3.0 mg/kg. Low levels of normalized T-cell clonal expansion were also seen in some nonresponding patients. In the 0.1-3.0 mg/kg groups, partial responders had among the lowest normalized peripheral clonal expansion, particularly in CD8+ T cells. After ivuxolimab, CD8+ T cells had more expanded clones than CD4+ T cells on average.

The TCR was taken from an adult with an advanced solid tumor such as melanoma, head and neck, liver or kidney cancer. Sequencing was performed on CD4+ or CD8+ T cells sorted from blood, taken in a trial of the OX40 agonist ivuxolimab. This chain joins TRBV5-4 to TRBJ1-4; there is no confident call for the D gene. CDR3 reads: CASSLAGINEKLFF. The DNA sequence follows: TGTGCCAGCAGCTTGGCTGGGATTAATGAAAAACTGTTTTTT. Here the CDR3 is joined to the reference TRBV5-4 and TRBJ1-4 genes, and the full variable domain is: ETGVTQSPTHLIKTRGQQVTLRCSSQSGHNTVSWYQQALGQGPQFIFQYYREEENGRGNFPPRFSGLQFPNYSSELNVNALELDDSALYLCASSLAGINEKLFFGSGTQLSVL.